Reported below is one TCR beta chain. These data come from a study of shared clonotypes between healthy human individuals. Study overall: Three CD4 naive, three CD4 memory, two CD8 naive and one CD8 memory plate were used per donor.

This table comes from immunoSEQ multiplex PCR, and its TCRdb copy is limited to in-frame clones, with some not included. The sample holds 550,000 to 800,000 clones, approximately 79% seen once. Per the germline V gene, CDR1 is SEHNR and CDR2 is FQNEAQ (reference sequence). CDR3 length: 14 residues. V lost 0 bases, J lost 7 bases, and 9 bases lay in between. Sequencing input: memory CD4+ T cells sorted from blood. Subset here: CD45RA-negative fraction. The chain has TRBV7-9 and TRBJ1-4; D is possibly TRBD1 (6 bases). The sequence was obtained from a woman aged 25 to 39 in good health. The CDR3 region is CASSLAQGGEKLFF. For the CDR3, the DNA is TGTGCCAGCAGCTTAGCACAGGGAGGTGAAAAACTGTTTTTT.